The 28 T cell receptor beta chains listed next were all sequenced from one sample in a study of tumor and adjacent non-tumor tissue in lung cancer. No cell sorting was done before RNA was extracted from the tissue. The normal lung tissue was taken more than 3 cm from the tumor edge. TCRbeta libraries were built with three rounds of nested PCR, modified from ARM-PCR. TCRdb reanalysed the multiplex PCR reads using MiXCR and keeps one entry per CDR3 protein. In the table there are 70,000 to 90,000 distinct CDR3 sequences, approximately 71% of which are singletons. The source material was distant non-tumor lung tissue. These TCRs come from a woman in her forties or fifties with non-small cell lung cancer.

As for this clonotype: A read error may be the cause here, since a much bigger clone is one base away. The chain links TRBV29-1 to TRBJ1-5; D may be TRBD1 (5 bases). CDR1 SQVTM and CDR2 ANQGSEA come from the germline V gene. The CDR3 is made up of 14 amino acids. V dropped 4 bases and J dropped 6 bases, with 16 bases sitting between them. CDR3 residues: CSVGPEGRGQPQHF. The DNA of the CDR3 is TGCAGCGTTGGACCAGAGGGGAGAGGTCAGCCCCAGCATTTT.

This sequence joins TRBV5-1 and TRBJ2-2; TRBD2 agrees at 10 bases. Germline CDR1 and CDR2: SGHRS and YFSETQ. This CDR3 is built from 16 residues. The J segment lost 1 base and the V segment lost 1 base, leaving 1 base of the junction unmatched. The CDR3 nucleotides read TGCGCCAGCAGCTTGAGGACTAGCGGGAACACCGGGGAGCTGTTTTTT. It yields the protein CASSLRTSGNTGELFF.

For this clonotype: Given a much more abundant clone one base away, this may be a read error. The chain has TRBV20-1 and TRBJ2-3, with a possible D match to TRBD2 (5 bases). CDR1 and CDR2 (germline): DFQATT, SNEGSKA (reference sequence). The CDR3 loop spans 12 amino acids. Deletions cut 7 bases from V and 2 bases from J, with 10 bases between. This CDR3 is CSVDYHTDTQYF. Here the CDR3 DNA reads TGCAGTGTTGACTACCACACAGATACGCAGTATTTT.

For this clonotype: A much bigger clone sits one base away, suggesting this may be a read error. This chain links TRBV6-6 with TRBJ1-2, with D hard to call. This CDR3 is 11 amino acids long. Germline V gene data show CDR1 as MNHNY and CDR2 as SVGAGI (reference sequence). The CDR3 DNA is TGTACCAGCATCCATGGCTATGGCTACACCTTC. It translates to CTSIHGYGYTF.

Notes on this clonotype: Mismatch with germline at one junction end may stem from a read error. V and J are TRBV11-2 and TRBJ1-3; no definite D call. In germline, CDR1 is SGHAT, CDR2 FQNNGV. The CDR3 length is 18 residues. The CDR3 protein is CANRPRGYGLPSGNTVYF. The CDR3 nucleotides read TGTGCCAACCGCCCTCGGGGATATGGACTCCCCTCTGGAAACACCGTATATTTT.

The genes are TRBV7-9 and TRBJ1-2; D not resolved. V lost 1 base, J lost 7 bases, and 4 bases lay in between. Germline lookup yields CDR1 SEHNR and CDR2 FQNEAQ (reference sequence). The CDR3 sequence is 11 residues long. CDR3 DNA: TGTGCCAGCAGCTTAGGTACTGGCTACACCTTC. This encodes CASSLGTGYTF. Using reference TRBV7-9 and TRBJ1-2 for the parts outside the CDR3, the full variable domain is DTGVSQNPRHKITKRGQNVTFRCDPISEHNRLYWYRQTLGQGPEFLTYFQNEAQLEKSRLLSDRFSAERPKGSFSTLEIQRTEQGDSAMYLCASSLGTGYTFGSGTRLTVV.

Remarks on this clonotype: The junction departs from the called germline gene at one end, perhaps through a read error. V gene TRBV6-1 combines with J gene TRBJ2-7; D is possibly TRBD1 or TRBD2 (5 bases each). This CDR3 spans 12 amino acids. Germline V gives CDR1 MNHNS, CDR2 SASEGT. This chain's CDR3 is CVSSGDHYEQYF. CDR3 nucleotide sequence: TGTGTCAGCTCCGGGGACCACTACGAGCAGTACTTT.

As concerns this clonotype: One junction end does not reproduce the germline sequence, and a read error may be involved. V is TRBV29-1 and J is TRBJ2-1; 8 nucleotides line up with TRBD2. The CDR3 is made up of 12 amino acids. Germline-derived CDR1 and CDR2 are SQVTM and ANQGSEA. This CDR3 reads CNVGDSGILSSF. The CDR3 region has the DNA TGCAACGTTGGGGATAGCGGGATACTCTCCAGCTTC.

To note about this clonotype: A much larger clone is a single base away; this may be a read error. The V gene is TRBV5-1, the J gene TRBJ2-1; no reliable D call. The CDR3 is made up of 13 amino acids. CDR1 is SGHRS and CDR2 is YFSETQ in the germline V gene. The CDR3 loop reads CASRLEPYNEQFF. The CDR3 region has the DNA TGCGCCAGCAGATTGGAACCCTACAATGAGCAGTTCTTC.

Concerning this clonotype itself: A junction boundary mismatches the germline segment, possibly from a read error. The rearrangement joins TRBV19 to TRBJ2-3; no definite D call. This CDR3 region has 13 residues. CDR1 LNHDA and CDR2 SQIVND come from the germline V gene (reference sequence). This CDR3 reads CAGSIEITDTQYF. The CDR3 DNA reads as TGTGCCGGTAGTATAGAAATCACAGATACGCAGTATTTT. Using reference TRBV19 and TRBJ2-3 for the parts outside the CDR3, the full variable domain is DGGITQSPKYLFRKEGQNVTLSCEQNLNHDAMYWYRQDPGQGLRLIYYSQIVNDFQKGDIAEGYSVSREKKESFPLTVTSAQKNPTAFYLCAGSIEITDTQYFGPGTRLTVL.

The chain combines TRBV11-2 with TRBJ2-1; a possible D gene is TRBD1 (5 bases). This CDR3 is built from 13 residues. V dropped 0 bases and J dropped 16 bases, with 16 bases sitting between them. CDR1 SGHAT and CDR2 FQNNGV come from the germline V gene. In DNA, the CDR3 is TGTGCCAGCAGCTTAGAGTCTGACGCAGGGCACTTCTTC. This gives the protein CASSLESDAGHFF.

This clonotype was recorded at least ten times. The chain is built from TRBV6-1 and TRBJ1-5, with D perhaps TRBD1 (6 bases). Looked up from germline, CDR1 is MNHNS and CDR2 is SASEGT. V shed 8 bases and J shed 0 bases, with 17 bases lying between them. CDR3 length equals 16 residues. The CDR3 sequence: CASGSGGSYSNQPQHF. CDR3 sequence (DNA): TGTGCCAGCGGAAGCGGGGGCAGCTATAGCAATCAGCCCCAGCATTTT.

In its sample, this clonotype was seen many times. J is TRBJ2-1 and V is TRBV28, with 12 bases aligning to TRBD2. J was trimmed by 12 bases and V by 4 bases; bases with no gene match: 7. This CDR3 is 14 amino acids long. Germline CDR1 and CDR2: MDHEN and SYDVKM. DNA for the CDR3: TGTGCCAGCAGTTGCGGACTAGCGGGATGTACGCAGTTCTTC. Its protein product is CASSCGLAGCTQFF.

This clonotype showed up many times. The rearrangement uses TRBV10-3 and TRBJ2-3; 7 bases agree with TRBD2. The germline V gene encodes CDR1 ENHRY and CDR2 SYGVKD. The CDR3 is 15 residues long. V lost 5 bases to trimming and J lost 7 bases; unmatched junction nucleotides: 12. CDR3 sequence (DNA): TGTGCCATCAGTAGCGTGGCTAGCGGTCTGTATACGCAGTATTTT. Translation gives CAISSVASGLYTQYF.

As regards this clonotype: One end of the junction fails to match germline, which may point to a read error. The V gene is TRBV4-1, the J gene TRBJ2-3; 7 bases match TRBD1. From germline, CDR1 is MGHRA and CDR2 YSYEKL. This CDR3 is 16 amino acids long. Written as DNA, the CDR3 is TGCGCCAGCAGCCAAGACTGGACAGGCTGGGCAGATACACAGTGTTTT. This codes for CASSQDWTGWADTQCF.

This clonotype came up many times. CDR3 in amino acids: CATLDLTDTQYF. The CDR3 nucleotides read TGTGCCACCCTGGACCTCACAGATACGCAGTATTTT. V gene TRBV28 combines with J gene TRBJ2-3, with no clear D. This CDR3 is built from 12 residues. The germline CDR1 and CDR2 sequences are MDHEN and SYDVKM. Trimming stripped 10 bases from V and 2 bases from J, with 10 bases between.

Remarks on this clonotype: This sequence may be a read error, since a much larger clone differs from it by one base. This chain uses TRBV10-3 with TRBJ1-1; D might be TRBD1 (6 bases). This CDR3 is built from 15 residues. CDR1 ENHRY and CDR2 SYGVKD come from the germline V gene. V dropped 11 bases and J dropped 1 base, with 20 bases sitting between them. CDR3 nucleotide sequence: TGTGCCGCCCGAACACAGGGTAAGGGGAACACTGAAGCTTTCTTT. Translation: CAARTQGKGNTEAFF.

In the case of this clonotype: The junction shows a germline mismatch at one end, possibly a read error. J is TRBJ2-1 and V is TRBV11-2; TRBD2 is a possible D gene (5 bases). Germline-derived CDR1 and CDR2 are SGHAT and FQNNGV. The CDR3 covers 15 residues. CDR3 protein: CASSFNPSWKYEQLF. CDR3 sequence (DNA): TGTGCCAGTAGCTTTAATCCTAGCTGGAAGTATGAGCAGCTCTTC.

J is TRBJ1-2 and V is TRBV6-2 or TRBV6-3; D not certain. The V gene lost 7 bases and the J gene lost 6 bases, with 18 bases spanning the gap. The CDR3 is 14 residues long. Per germline, CDR1 MNHEY and CDR2 SVGEGT. CDR3 nucleotide sequence: TGTGCCAGCACCCGCAGACATGGGCAGGATGGCTACACCTTC. Its translation is CASTRRHGQDGYTF.

Of note for this clonotype: One end of the junction is discordant with germline, which a read error may explain. The chain is built from TRBV6-1 and TRBJ2-7, with D possibly TRBD2 on 6 matching bases. The V gene's germline CDR1 is MNHNS and CDR2 SASEGT. The CDR3 loop spans 14 amino acids. As DNA, the CDR3 is TGTGCCAGCACTCCGACAAGGGAGGTCTACAAGCAGTACTTC. Protein product: CASTPTREVYKQYF.

Notes on this clonotype: Relative to the germline gene, one junction end is altered; a read error may explain this. The chain links TRBV11-2 to TRBJ2-3, with TRBD1 as a possible D gene (6 bases). Germline assignment: CDR1 SGHAT and CDR2 FQNNGV. This CDR3 is built from 17 residues. Here the CDR3 DNA reads TGTACCAGCAGCCCTCCTGGGCTAGGGGGAGTCACAGATACGCAGTATTTT. Protein sequence: CTSSPPGLGGVTDTQYF.

With respect to this clonotype: Compared with germline, one end of the junction differs, possibly owing to a read error. The V and J genes are TRBV6-2 or TRBV6-3 and TRBJ1-5; D not resolved. The germline V gene has CDR1 MNHEY and CDR2 SVGEGT. This CDR3 region has 20 residues. CDR3 DNA sequence: TGTGTCAGCAGTTTCGAATCTGTGGTATATGTTAGCAGTCTTAATCAGCCCCAGCATTTT. Translating it yields CVSSFESVVYVSSLNQPQHF.

This clonotype was seen only a few times. The conserved final phenylalanine or tryptophan is absent from the CDR3, which likely points to a read error. The limits of the CDR3 on the DNA are not certain, so only TCRdb's listed CDR3 is given. The chain couples TRBV11-1 to TRBJ2-1; the table's D call of TRBD2 was not tested on the DNA. The V gene's germline CDR1 is SGHAT and CDR2 FQDESV (reference sequence). The CDR3 contains 13 residues when both ends are counted. The CDR3 reads CPSSLPPLDERYL.

The chain has TRBV11-2 and TRBJ2-7; D is undetermined. The CDR3 extends over 13 amino acids. CDR1 is SGHAT and CDR2 is FQNNGV in the germline V gene. V gave up 0 bases and J gave up 12 bases, with 15 bases separating them. The CDR3 nucleotides are TGTGCCAGCAGCTTAGAGCCGGGCGCCGAACGGTACTTC. It encodes CASSLEPGAERYF. The full variable domain, its missing parts supplied by reference TRBV11-2 and TRBJ2-7, is EAGVAQSPRYKIIEKRQSVAFWCNPISGHATLYWYQQILGQGPKLLIQFQNNGVVDDSQLPKDRFSAERLKGVDSTLKIQPAKLEDSAVYLCASSLEPGAERYFGPGTRLTVT.

This clonotype turned up a few times. A read error may be the cause here, since a much bigger clone is one base away. The conserved closing phenylalanine or tryptophan is absent in this CDR3, likely reflecting a read error. V is TRBV24-1 and J is TRBJ2-1; D unclear. Between the trimmed V and J ends, which lost 2 bases and 0 bases, there was a span of 7 bases. Per germline, CDR1 KGHDR and CDR2 SFDVKD. CDR3 length: 15 amino acids. CDR3 amino acids: CATSDYGGSYNEQFL. Written as DNA, the CDR3 is TGTGCCACCAGTGATTATGGCGGCTCCTACAATGAGCAGTTCTTA.

In the case of this clonotype: Being one base from a much bigger clone, this may be a read error. This chain joins TRBV15 and TRBJ2-1; 9 nucleotides align to TRBD1. CDR1 is LNHNV, CDR2 YYDKDF, per germline (reference sequence). CDR3 length equals 18 residues. The trim removed 3 bases at V and 8 bases at J, leaving 17 bases unmatched. The CDR3 reads CATSSTPGTGPIGDEQFF. The CDR3 DNA reads TGTGCCACCAGCAGTACCCCTGGGACAGGGCCAATTGGCGATGAGCAGTTCTTC.

Concerning this clonotype itself: The CDR3 does not close with the conserved phenylalanine or tryptophan, likely indicating a read error. V and J are TRBV4-1 and TRBJ1-1; D is unclear. Between the trimmed V and J ends, which lost 3 bases and 0 bases, there was a span of 14 bases. Germline CDR1 is MGHRA and CDR2 is YSYEKL. The CDR3 has 16 amino acids. The CDR3 DNA is TGCGCCAGCAGCCACGACCTGTACCGATTGAACACTGAAGCTTTCCTT. Amino acids: CASSHDLYRLNTEAFL.

On this clonotype itself: A much larger clone differs from this one at a single base, so this may be a read error. The V gene is TRBV20-1, the J gene TRBJ2-3, with a weak D call TRBD2 (6 bases). In germline, CDR1 is DFQATT, CDR2 SNEGSKA (reference sequence). The CDR3 spans 14 residues. The CDR3 DNA sequence: TGCAATGCTAGCGCCATCCAAAGCACAGATACGCAGTATTTT. It encodes CNASAIQSTDTQYF.